The T cell receptor (beta chain) described here comes from a study of control samples from healthy donors and cancer patients. Only in-frame clones appear in the TCRdb table, and some are missing; sequencing was by immunoSEQ multiplex PCR. The table has some 120,000 clones, 85% to 90% seen once. V gave up 1 base and J gave up 5 bases, with 11 bases separating them. The germline V gene encodes CDR1 SGHDN and CDR2 FVKESK. The CDR3 is made up of 14 amino acids. This sequence joins TRBV14 and TRBJ1-2; D is ambiguous. Sequencing used PBMCs. The origin of this receptor is a woman aged 50 to 60 with colorectal cancer. CDR3 residues: CASSQGDPRYGYTF. The CDR3 DNA follows: TGTGCCAGCAGCCAAGGAGACCCGAGGTATGGCTACACCTTC.